These 32 T cell receptor beta chains share one sample of origin, sequenced in a study of blood T cells in healthy people across ages. A second PCR, run for roughly 7 to 11 cycles, used a sample-barcoded 5' primer plus a J-beta primer mix. A single record per CDR3 protein comes from TCRdb applying MiXCR to the 5' RACE reads. The sample has about 1.4 million distinct CDR3 sequences, around 55% seen once. The material sequenced was blood. These receptors were taken from a man aged 18 to 30 in good health.

This clonotype appeared a few times. This sequence joins TRBV10-3 and TRBJ2-5; TRBD1 agrees at 7 bases. Germline-derived CDR1 and CDR2 are ENHRY and SYGVKD. The CDR3 spans 11 residues. Germline trimming cut 10 bases from V and 5 bases from J; bases unmatched to any gene: 4. The DNA for the CDR3 is TGTGCCACGGGACAGAGGGAGACCCAGTACTTC. It is translated as CATGQRETQYF.

V and J are TRBV5-4 and TRBJ2-5; tentatively, D is TRBD2 (6 bases). Germline CDR1 SGHNT, CDR2 YYREEE (reference sequence). This CDR3 has 14 residues. V was clipped by 0 bases and J by 11 bases, with 17 bases between them. The CDR3: CASSLEGSGDEQYF. In nucleotides, the CDR3 is TGTGCCAGCAGCTTGGAAGGATCGGGGGATGAGCAGTACTTC.

The rearrangement joins TRBV27 to TRBJ2-4; 13 bases agree with TRBD2. The DNA matches TRBJ2-7 better at its end, which makes the J call doubtful. Germline CDR1 MNHEY, CDR2 SMNVEV (reference sequence). The CDR3 totals 14 residues. This chain's CDR3 is CASSDGTSGNEQYF. The CDR3, as DNA: TGTGCCAGCAGTGACGGGACTAGCGGGAACGAGCAGTACTTC.

This clonotype has more than one count but fewer than ten. The genes are TRBV5-1 and TRBJ2-2; 8 bases match TRBD1. This CDR3 has 15 amino acids. Per the germline V gene, CDR1 is SGHRS and CDR2 is YFSETQ. V gave up 4 bases and J gave up 3 bases; unmatched junction bases: 5. CDR3 sequence: CASSDDRGYTGELFF. CDR3 DNA: TGCGCCAGCAGCGACGACAGGGGATACACCGGGGAGCTGTTTTTT.

The V gene is TRBV7-2, the J gene TRBJ1-1; TRBD1 matches 8 bases. V dropped 6 bases and J dropped 1; count of bases not matched to a gene: 4. Per the germline V gene, CDR1 is SGHTA and CDR2 is FQGNSA. CDR3 length: 14 amino acids. This CDR3 reads CASRVQGGNTEAFF. The CDR3 DNA sequence: TGTGCCAGCAGGGTACAGGGGGGGAACACTGAAGCTTTCTTT.

This chain links TRBV28 with TRBJ2-7, with TRBD2 matching 13 bases. Germline assignment: CDR1 MDHEN and CDR2 SYDVKM. The CDR3 length is 17 residues. The trim removed 5 bases at V and 0 bases at J, leaving 7 bases unmatched. CDR3 residues: CASSPVTSGGPSYEQYF. The CDR3 nucleotides read TGTGCCAGCAGTCCAGTGACTAGCGGGGGGCCCTCCTACGAGCAGTACTTC. Full variable domain (outside the CDR3, taken from reference TRBV28 and TRBJ2-7): DVKVTQSSRYLVKRTGEKVFLECVQDMDHENMFWYRQDPGLGLRLIYFSYDVKMKEKGDIPEGYSVSREKKERFSLILESASTNQTSMYLCASSPVTSGGPSYEQYFGPGTRLTVT.

A few counts support this clonotype. The rearrangement uses TRBV7-2 and TRBJ2-7; perhaps TRBD1 as D (7 bases). Germline CDR1 is SGHTA and CDR2 is FQGNSA. The germline V and J ends were trimmed by 5 bases and 4 bases, with 21 bases remaining between them. The CDR3 covers 16 residues. The CDR3 spells CASSTQGGTVIYEQYF. In nucleotides, the CDR3 is TGTGCCAGCAGCACCCAAGGGGGGACAGTGATTTACGAGCAGTACTTC. The whole variable domain, filled in from reference TRBV7-2 and TRBJ2-7, reads GAGVSQSPSNKVTEKGKDVELRCDPISGHTALYWYRQSLGQGLEFLIYFQGNSAPDKSGLPSDRFSAERTGGSVSTLTIQRTQQEDSAVYLCASSTQGGTVIYEQYFGPGTRLTVT.

The CDR3 region is CASRRGRGNEKLFF. The CDR3 DNA reads TGCGCCAGCCGAAGGGGACGGGGAAATGAAAAACTGTTTTTT. This chain joins TRBV5-1 and TRBJ1-4, with D perhaps TRBD1 (5 bases). The V end was cut by 7 bases, the J end by 5 bases, with 15 bases between. CDR1 and CDR2 from the germline V gene are SGHRS and YFSETQ. The CDR3 length is 14 residues.

This clonotype was found a few times. The genes are TRBV20-1 and TRBJ1-6; a weak D match, TRBD1 (5 bases). CDR1 DFQATT and CDR2 SNEGSKA come from the germline V gene (reference sequence). There are 15 residues in the CDR3. V was trimmed by 0 bases and J by 9 bases, leaving 15 bases between them. CDR3 region: CSAREIRNRGSPLHF. DNA of the CDR3: TGCAGTGCTAGAGAGATTCGAAATAGGGGTTCACCCCTCCACTTT.

The chain is built from TRBV2 and TRBJ2-7, with D hard to call. Trimming cost V 3 bases and J 4 bases, with 13 bases left between them. CDR3 size: 14 residues. Germline lookup yields CDR1 SNHLY and CDR2 FYNNEI. The CDR3 sequence is CASSEAQAQYEQYF. The CDR3 coding sequence is TGTGCCAGCAGTGAGGCCCAGGCGCAATACGAGCAGTACTTC.

V and J are TRBV27 and TRBJ1-1; 7 bases map to TRBD1. Per germline, CDR1 MNHEY and CDR2 SMNVEV (reference sequence). V was pared by 6 bases and J by 3 bases, with 10 bases of the junction left unmatched. There are 15 residues in the CDR3. The CDR3: CASSRRQGMYTEAFF. CDR3 nucleotide sequence: TGTGCCAGCAGCCGAAGACAGGGAATGTACACTGAAGCTTTCTTT.

This chain connects TRBV12-3 or TRBV12-4 to TRBJ2-2; TRBD2 matches 7 bases. The CDR3 is 16 residues long. V lost 3 bases, J lost 2 bases, and 6 bases stayed unmatched. CDR3 nucleotide sequence: TGTGCCAGCAGTTTTTGGCCTAGCGGCAACACCGGGGAGCTGTTTTTT. Protein product: CASSFWPSGNTGELFF.

This chain uses TRBV20-1 with TRBJ2-3; no clear D. Germline CDR1 DFQATT, CDR2 SNEGSKA (reference sequence). V gave up 3 bases and J gave up 5 bases, with 21 bases separating them. The CDR3 runs to 16 residues. The CDR3, as DNA: TGCAGTGCTAGGTACAGAACGACGGAGCTGGGAGATACGCAGTATTTT. It encodes CSARYRTTELGDTQYF.

The rearrangement uses TRBV14 and TRBJ2-5; 7 positions match TRBD2. The CDR3 totals 17 residues. Unmatched junction bases numbered 11, after V lost 0 bases and J lost 4 bases. Per germline, CDR1 SGHDN and CDR2 FVKESK. CDR3 in amino acids: CASSQDNPAGRPETQYF. The CDR3 DNA reads TGTGCCAGCAGCCAAGATAACCCAGCGGGGCGTCCAGAGACCCAGTACTTC.

This clonotype occurred a few times. The chain recombines TRBV20-1 with TRBJ2-3; D assignment may be TRBD1 or TRBD2 (5 bases each). V dropped 6 bases and J dropped 2 bases, with 21 bases sitting between them. The CDR3 runs to 16 residues. Germline loops: CDR1 DFQATT, CDR2 SNEGSKA (reference sequence). The CDR3 coding sequence is TGCAGTGCAGGGAAAGGGACCACAGCCTACACAGATACGCAGTATTTT. Amino acids: CSAGKGTTAYTDTQYF.

The CDR3 is CASSFGGTGFVKTEAFF. DNA of the CDR3: TGTGCCAGCAGTTTCGGAGGGACAGGGTTTGTAAAGACTGAAGCTTTCTTT. The gene calls are TRBV27 and TRBJ1-1; 9 bases are a match to TRBD1. This CDR3 contains 17 residues. With V trimmed by 3 bases and J by 5 bases, 13 bases remained unmatched. Germline CDR1 MNHEY, CDR2 SMNVEV (reference sequence).

The chain couples TRBV5-1 to TRBJ2-1; a weak D match, TRBD2 (5 bases). The germline V gene has CDR1 SGHRS and CDR2 YFSETQ. V was pared by 0 bases and J by 10 bases, with 11 bases between. This CDR3 comprises 13 residues. CDR3 region: CASSLAPRREQFF. CDR3 nucleotides: TGCGCCAGCAGCTTGGCCCCCCGGAGGGAGCAGTTCTTC.

The chain recombines TRBV28 with TRBJ1-1; D unclear. V shed 5 bases and J shed 1 base, with 14 bases lying between them. CDR3 length: 15 residues. Germline CDR1 is MDHEN and CDR2 is SYDVKM. The CDR3 spells CASSTHLRRNTEAFF. The CDR3 region has the DNA TGTGCCAGCAGTACGCACCTTCGGAGGAACACTGAAGCTTTCTTT.

J is TRBJ2-1 and V is TRBV11-2; TRBD1 matches 9 bases. V lost 5 bases, J lost 2 bases, and 19 bases stayed unmatched. The CDR3 loop spans 20 amino acids. The germline CDR1 and CDR2 sequences are SGHAT and FQNNGV. The CDR3 sequence is CASSPYLPDRGRRAYNEQFF. The CDR3 DNA reads as TGTGCCAGCAGCCCTTACCTCCCGGACAGGGGTAGGAGGGCCTACAATGAGCAGTTCTTC.

V usage is TRBV6-5 and J usage is TRBJ2-7; TRBD2 matches 13 bases. TRBJ2-5 matches the DNA end more closely, so the J call is doubtful. CDR1 and CDR2 (germline): MNHEY, SVGAGI. The CDR3 extends over 17 amino acids. CDR3 sequence (DNA): TGTGCCAGCAGTTACCGGACTAGCGGGGGACTAGGGGGGACCCAGTACTTC. Its protein product is CASSYRTSGGLGGTQYF.

The rearrangement joins TRBV14 to TRBJ1-1, with a possible D match to TRBD1 (5 bases). This CDR3 contains 13 residues. Per the germline V gene, CDR1 is SGHDN and CDR2 is FVKESK. V dropped 4 bases and J dropped 4 bases, with 10 bases sitting between them. The CDR3: CASSPGTPTEAFF. In DNA, the CDR3 is TGTGCCAGCAGCCCCGGGACCCCCACTGAAGCTTTCTTT.

The V gene is TRBV27, the J gene TRBJ2-5; D perhaps matches TRBD2 (7 bases). Trimming removed 5 bases from V and 4 bases from J, with 17 bases in between. This CDR3 contains 15 residues. Germline V lookup: CDR1 MNHEY, CDR2 SMNVEV (reference sequence). CDR3 sequence: CASSPLGGRPETQYF. For the CDR3, the DNA is TGTGCCAGCAGTCCCTTGGGGGGGCGCCCAGAGACCCAGTACTTC.

The chain joins TRBV6-1 to TRBJ2-1, with 9 bases matching TRBD2. V dropped 7 bases and J dropped 4; count of bases not matched to a gene: 11. CDR1 is MNHNS and CDR2 is SASEGT in the germline V gene. This CDR3 has 16 amino acids. DNA for the CDR3: TGTGCCAGCACGGGGCAAGGGACTAGCTTGTACAATGAGCAGTTCTTC. Residues: CASTGQGTSLYNEQFF.

This clonotype was seen only once. The genes are TRBV6-1 and TRBJ1-2; 11 bases are a match to TRBD1. Looked up from germline, CDR1 is MNHNS and CDR2 is SASEGT. The V and J ends lost 6 bases and 5 bases, in that order; junction bases with no gene match: 8. This CDR3 contains 15 residues. The CDR3 is CASSPVGTGGYGYTF. The CDR3 nucleotides read TGTGCCAGCAGCCCCGTCGGGACAGGGGGTTATGGCTACACCTTC.

The chain uses TRBV20-1 and TRBJ2-3, with 8 bases aligning to TRBD2. Germline lookup yields CDR1 DFQATT and CDR2 SNEGSKA (reference sequence). The trim removed 4 bases at V and 3 bases at J, leaving 18 bases unmatched. The CDR3 is 18 amino acids. The CDR3 sequence: CSAIYGVAGSLRTDTQYF. In nucleotides, the CDR3 is TGCAGTGCTATTTACGGGGTAGCGGGGTCTCTTCGAACAGATACGCAGTATTTT.

This clonotype was recorded a few times. This chain links TRBV13 with TRBJ1-2; no clear D. The CDR3 consists of 11 residues. The V end lost 2 bases, the J end lost 8 bases, and 6 bases lay between the germline ends. Germline-derived CDR1 and CDR2 are PRHDT and FYEKMQ (reference sequence). CDR3 residues: CASSLRSGYTF. The CDR3 DNA sequence: TGTGCCAGCAGCTTACGAAGCGGCTACACCTTC. Supplemented by reference TRBV13 and TRBJ1-2, the full variable domain reads AAGVIQSPRHLIKEKRETATLKCYPIPRHDTVYWYQQGPGQDPQFLISFYEKMQSDKGSIPDRFSAQQFSDYHSELNMSSLELGDSALYFCASSLRSGYTFGSGTRLTVV.

This clonotype was counted a few times. The chain links TRBV20-1 to TRBJ2-7; the D is unclear. Per germline, CDR1 DFQATT and CDR2 SNEGSKA (reference sequence). V lost 6 bases and J 7 bases, leaving 10 bases between the germline ends. The CDR3 is 10 amino acids. The CDR3 DNA reads as TGCAGTGCAAGTCGGGTTGAGCAGTACTTC. Its translation is CSASRVEQYF.

This clonotype was detected a few times. The rearrangement links TRBV5-1 to TRBJ2-3; D uncertain. The CDR3 totals 14 residues. CDR1 and CDR2 from the germline V gene are SGHRS and YFSETQ. V shed 7 bases and J shed 2 bases, with 14 bases lying between them. CDR3 protein: CASRLGGLTDTQYF. Written as DNA, the CDR3 is TGCGCCAGCCGCCTAGGCGGTCTCACAGATACGCAGTATTTT.

This clonotype was seen more than once but under ten times. The genes are TRBV12-3 or TRBV12-4 and TRBJ2-6; D gene unclear. With 7 bases removed from V and 2 bases from J, the gap between germline ends came to 21 bases. The CDR3 is 18 amino acids. CDR3 loop: CASTTPNRPGPGANVLTF. The CDR3 DNA is TGTGCCAGCACAACTCCCAATCGTCCTGGGCCTGGGGCCAACGTCCTGACTTTC.

This clonotype was found a few times. This could be a read error, since a much larger clone is one nucleotide away. V and J are TRBV12-3 or TRBV12-4 and TRBJ2-7; D perhaps matches TRBD1 (6 bases). The CDR3 is 14 residues long. Trimming shortened V by 5 bases and J by 4 bases, and 15 bases separated the two germline ends. The CDR3 nucleotides are TGTGCCAGCAGTGTAATCAGGGGCGCGTACGAGCAGTACTTC. Protein sequence: CASSVIRGAYEQYF.

As to this clonotype: The junction departs from germline at one end; a sequencing error may be responsible. V and J are TRBV2 and TRBJ2-3; no definite D call. The CDR3 is made up of 12 amino acids. Germline V gene lookup returns CDR1 SNHLY and CDR2 FYNNEI. In nucleotides, the CDR3 is TGTGCCAGCAGTACCCCACGTGATACGCCGTATTTT. Encoded protein: CASSTPRDTPYF.

The V gene is TRBV7-2, the J gene TRBJ2-5; unclear D gene. Trimming took off 7 bases at V and 11 bases at J, with 11 bases between the two ends. The CDR3 length is 10 residues. Germline CDR1 reads SGHTA; CDR2 reads FQGNSA. This CDR3 is CASTAVGQYF. The CDR3 coding sequence is TGTGCCAGCACCGCCGTCGGGCAGTACTTC.